The 26 T cell receptor beta chains below were found in one sample sequenced in a study of blood T cell repertoires in COVID-19. Sequenced by immunoSEQ multiplex PCR; TCRdb stores in-frame clones only, minus some. The sample shows a few hundred thousand clones, around 85% of them seen only once. Sequenced input: peripheral blood. Every receptor here comes from a woman in her 70s with COVID-19, enrolled during active disease.

The rearrangement uses TRBV29-1 and TRBJ1-1; D is perhaps TRBD1 (6 bases). Germline loops: CDR1 SQVTM, CDR2 ANQGSEA. V lost 7 bases, J lost 6 bases, and 12 bases lay in between. This CDR3 contains 11 residues. This CDR3 is CSAYRQAEAFF. In DNA, the CDR3 is TGCAGCGCCTACCGACAGGCTGAAGCTTTCTTT.

The J gene is TRBJ2-5, the V gene TRBV5-1; D is unclear. In germline, CDR1 is SGHRS, CDR2 YFSETQ. This CDR3 has 13 amino acids. V lost 0 bases, J lost 5 bases, and 8 bases lay in between. Here the CDR3 reads CASSLDSRETQYF. Written as DNA, the CDR3 is TGCGCCAGCAGCTTGGATTCCAGGGAGACCCAGTACTTC. Looking up the rest from reference TRBV5-1 and TRBJ2-5 gives the full variable domain: KAGVTQTPRYLIKTRGQQVTLSCSPISGHRSVSWYQQTPGQGLQFLFEYFSETQRNKGNFPGRFSGRQFSNSRSEMNVSTLELGDSALYLCASSLDSRETQYFGPGTRLLVL.

The rearrangement joins TRBV18 to TRBJ1-5; D might be TRBD1 (6 bases). This CDR3 is built from 14 residues. V lost 5 bases and J 3 bases, leaving 11 bases between the germline ends. Germline lookup yields CDR1 KGHSH and CDR2 LQKENI. The CDR3 reads CASSSGGYNQPQHF. The CDR3 DNA sequence: TGTGCCAGCTCATCGGGGGGCTACAATCAGCCCCAGCATTTT.

The genes are TRBV14 and TRBJ2-3, with a possible D match to TRBD2 (6 bases). V was trimmed by 5 bases and J by 0 bases, leaving 15 bases between them. The CDR3 is made up of 16 amino acids. The V gene's germline CDR1 is SGHDN and CDR2 FVKESK. CDR3 residues: CASSTLPGLSTDTQYF. The CDR3 nucleotides read TGTGCCAGCAGCACCCTACCGGGACTGAGCACAGATACGCAGTATTTT.

This chain joins TRBV18 and TRBJ2-2, with a weak D call TRBD2 (5 bases). V was pared by 3 bases and J by 1 base, with 15 bases between. The CDR3 is 17 amino acids. Per germline, CDR1 KGHSH and CDR2 LQKENI. CDR3 coding DNA: TGTGCCAGCTCACCTCTGGAGGCCGGGATGAACACCGGGGAGCTGTTTTTT. It is translated as CASSPLEAGMNTGELFF.

This chain connects TRBV7-2 to TRBJ2-7; 8 bases agree with TRBD1. The ends lost 0 bases at V and 3 bases at J; junction bases unmatched: 7. The CDR3 runs 16 residues. Germline CDR1 reads SGHTA; CDR2 reads FQGNSA. CDR3 sequence (DNA): TGTGCCAGCAGCTTAGCGTACGCAGGGGGCGTCTACGAGCAGTACTTC. Protein product: CASSLAYAGGVYEQYF. The full variable domain, with the rest looked up from reference TRBV7-2 and TRBJ2-7, is GAGVSQSPSNKVTEKGKDVELRCDPISGHTALYWYRQSLGQGLEFLIYFQGNSAPDKSGLPSDRFSAERTGGSVSTLTIQRTQQEDSAVYLCASSLAYAGGVYEQYFGPGTRLTVT.

Written as DNA, the CDR3 is TGTGCCAGCAGTCAGGGACATTACAATGAGCAGTTCTTC. Encoded protein: CASSQGHYNEQFF. V gene TRBV12-3 or TRBV12-4 combines with J gene TRBJ2-1; D might be TRBD1 (6 bases). The CDR3 has 13 residues. Trimming pared 5 bases from V and 4 bases from J, leaving 9 bases between.

This clone came up a few times. The J gene is TRBJ1-6, the V gene TRBV19; D remains ambiguous. V gave up 5 bases and J gave up 8 bases, with 13 bases separating them. CDR3 length equals 14 residues. Germline CDR1 LNHDA, CDR2 SQIVND (reference sequence). This CDR3 is CASSGRREHSPLHF. The CDR3 DNA follows: TGTGCCAGTAGTGGGCGCCGGGAGCATTCACCCCTCCACTTT.

This sequence joins TRBV19 and TRBJ1-1; D is possibly TRBD1 (6 bases). CDR3 length equals 16 residues. Trimming took off 4 bases at V and 6 bases at J, with 21 bases between the two ends. Germline assignment: CDR1 LNHDA and CDR2 SQIVND (reference sequence). The CDR3 sequence is CASSTPSADYRAEAFF. In DNA, the CDR3 is TGTGCCAGTAGTACCCCCTCGGCAGATTACAGGGCTGAAGCTTTCTTT.

The chain combines TRBV2 with TRBJ1-2; D uncertain. The CDR3 is 14 amino acids. V shed 0 bases and J shed 3 bases, with 8 bases lying between them. The V gene's germline CDR1 is SNHLY and CDR2 FYNNEI. The chain's CDR3 is CASSEARSDYGYTF. The CDR3 DNA reads as TGTGCCAGCAGTGAAGCGCGGAGTGACTATGGCTACACCTTC.

CDR3 loop: CARSVTGGDTEAFF. The CDR3 bases are TGTGCCAGAAGCGTGACAGGGGGGGACACTGAAGCTTTCTTT. The V gene is TRBV5-3, the J gene TRBJ1-1, with TRBD1 identical over 9 bases. TRBV5-3 is recorded as an ORF, its role being uncertain. This CDR3 has 14 amino acids. Trimming at V came to 4 bases and at J to 3 bases, leaving 4 bases not matched to a gene.

The chain has TRBV28 and TRBJ2-7, with a weak D call TRBD2 (6 bases). V was shortened by 7 bases and J by 3 bases, with 7 bases between the two germline ends. This CDR3 spans 11 amino acids. Germline CDR1 and CDR2: MDHEN and SYDVKM. In nucleotides, the CDR3 is TGTGCCAGCAAGGAGGGCTACGAGCAGTACTTC. Its protein product is CASKEGYEQYF.

The genes are TRBV5-1 and TRBJ2-3, with 8 bases matching TRBD2. The germline V gene has CDR1 SGHRS and CDR2 YFSETQ. Trimming at V came to 4 bases and at J to 4 bases, leaving 11 bases not matched to a gene. The CDR3 is 16 residues long. Here the CDR3 DNA reads TGCGCCAGCAGCCGGGGGGCCAGCGGGAGTGCAGATACGCAGTATTTT. Its translation is CASSRGASGSADTQYF.

This clone was seen just once. The rearrangement links TRBV19 to TRBJ1-2; no definite D call. The ends were cut back, 3 bases at V and 3 bases at J, with 17 bases in the middle. The V gene's germline CDR1 is LNHDA and CDR2 SQIVND (reference sequence). The CDR3 covers 16 residues. CDR3 sequence reads: CASSMSMGRAYYGYTF. As DNA, the CDR3 is TGTGCCAGTAGTATGTCCATGGGGAGGGCCTACTATGGCTACACCTTC.

The chain is built from TRBV7-2 and TRBJ2-1, with 13 bases aligning to TRBD2. CDR3 size: 15 residues. V gave up 5 bases and J gave up 10 bases; unmatched junction bases: 8. The germline gives CDR1 SGHTA, CDR2 FQGNSA. CDR3 sequence: CASSAGLAGSREQFF. The CDR3, as DNA: TGTGCCAGCAGCGCGGGACTAGCGGGGAGTAGGGAGCAGTTCTTC.

This clone was picked up one time. The rearrangement links TRBV7-2 to TRBJ1-1; D gene uncertain. V was pared by 5 bases and J by 6 bases, with 16 bases between. The CDR3 extends over 14 amino acids. Looked up from germline, CDR1 is SGHTA and CDR2 is FQGNSA. In DNA form, the CDR3 reads TGTGCCAGCAGCGCCTTACCGGGTGGCCCTGAAGCTTTCTTT. Translating gives CASSALPGGPEAFF.

The chain couples TRBV4-3 to TRBJ1-4, with 9 bases fitting TRBD1. Looked up from germline, CDR1 is LGHNA and CDR2 is YSLEER. After removal of 3 bases from V and 5 bases from J, the junction contained 4 bases not matched to a gene. The CDR3 totals 15 residues. CDR3 sequence: CASSQYRGLNEKLFF. The CDR3 nucleotides are TGCGCCAGCAGCCAGTACAGGGGGCTCAATGAAAAACTGTTTTTT.

The gene calls are TRBV3-1 (or the pseudogene TRBV3-2) and TRBJ2-6; maybe TRBD2 (5 bases). Per germline, CDR1 LGHDT and CDR2 YNNKEL (reference sequence). Trimming shortened V by 4 bases and J by 2 bases, and 15 bases separated the two germline ends. The CDR3 length is 17 residues. DNA of the CDR3: TGTGCCAGCAGCCCGTTTCGGGGTTTAGCTGGGGCCAACGTCCTGACTTTC. Translating gives CASSPFRGLAGANVLTF.

The chain recombines TRBV2 with TRBJ1-2; 8 nucleotides align to TRBD1. This CDR3 spans 15 amino acids. Germline V gives CDR1 SNHLY, CDR2 FYNNEI. Germline trimming cut 2 bases from V and 5 bases from J; bases unmatched to any gene: 7. The CDR3 spells CASSEYGQGGYGYTF. CDR3 bases: TGTGCCAGCAGTGAATATGGACAGGGTGGTTATGGCTACACCTTC.

The chain recombines TRBV4-3 with TRBJ1-2, with a weak D call TRBD1 (6 bases). The germline V and J ends were trimmed by 0 bases and 3 bases, with 11 bases remaining between them. Per germline, CDR1 LGHNA and CDR2 YSLEER. The length of the CDR3 is 15 residues. The CDR3 spells CASSQEANRDYGYTF. The CDR3 DNA follows: TGCGCCAGCAGCCAAGAAGCGAACAGGGACTATGGCTACACCTTC.

This sequence joins TRBV19 and TRBJ2-2, with D maybe TRBD2 (6 bases). Germline V lookup: CDR1 LNHDA, CDR2 SQIVND (reference sequence). The CDR3 sequence is 16 residues long. V lost 5 bases and J 1 base, leaving 14 bases between the germline ends. The CDR3 bases are TGTGCCAGTAGTTTGCTGCGGGGCCTGAACACCGGGGAGCTGTTTTTT. This translates into CASSLLRGLNTGELFF.

CDR3 bases: TGTGCCAGCAGCTCTTCTGACAGGGGTACTAATGAAAAACTGTTTTTT. Translation: CASSSSDRGTNEKLFF. V gene TRBV7-9 combines with J gene TRBJ1-4; 8 nucleotides agree with TRBD1. V dropped 4 bases and J dropped 2; count of bases not matched to a gene: 6. The CDR3 has 16 residues. The germline gives CDR1 SEHNR, CDR2 FQNEAQ (reference sequence). Full variable domain (rest looked up from reference TRBV7-9 and TRBJ1-4): DTGVSQNPRHKITKRGQNVTFRCDPISEHNRLYWYRQTLGQGPEFLTYFQNEAQLEKSRLLSDRFSAERPKGSFSTLEIQRTEQGDSAMYLCASSSSDRGTNEKLFFGSGTQLSVL.

This clone was picked up one time. The chain combines TRBV6-5 with TRBJ1-2; 7 positions match TRBD1. Germline V CDR1 and CDR2: MNHEY, SVGAGI. With V trimmed by 6 bases and J by 2 bases, 6 bases remained unmatched. This CDR3 has 14 residues. The CDR3 bases are TGTGCCAGCAGCCCCGGGACAGTGAACTATGGCTACACCTTC. Protein product: CASSPGTVNYGYTF.

V gene TRBV5-4 combines with J gene TRBJ2-7; 7 bases match TRBD1. Per germline, CDR1 SGHNT and CDR2 YYREEE (reference sequence). The CDR3 extends over 16 amino acids. V lost 3 bases to trimming and J lost 4 bases; unmatched junction nucleotides: 13. CDR3: CASSWDSRAAAYEQYF. CDR3 coding DNA: TGTGCCAGCAGCTGGGACAGCAGGGCCGCCGCATACGAGCAGTACTTC.

The table lists this clone with a few counts. The chain employs TRBV3-1 (or the pseudogene TRBV3-2) and TRBJ2-7; no firm D call. Germline V gene sequence: CDR1 LGHDT, CDR2 YNNKEL (reference sequence). V was shortened by 3 bases and J by 3 bases, with 6 bases between the two germline ends. The CDR3 is made up of 12 amino acids. The CDR3 reads CASSQARYEQYF. CDR3 DNA: TGTGCCAGCAGCCAGGCACGCTACGAGCAGTACTTC.

The chain is built from TRBV25-1 and TRBJ2-3; D unclear. This CDR3 spans 13 amino acids. With 6 bases removed from V and 8 bases from J, the gap between germline ends came to 15 bases. CDR1 MGHDK and CDR2 SYGVNS come from the germline V gene. The DNA for the CDR3 is TGTGCCAGCAGAACTTCGGGTACCTCTACGCAGTATTTT. As protein: CASRTSGTSTQYF.